A single sample is the source of the 30 T cell receptor beta chains below, sequenced in a study of blood T cells in healthy people across ages. Primed by a sample-barcoded 5' primer and a J-beta primer mix, a second PCR proceeded for about 6 to 11 cycles. TCRdb used MiXCR to reprocess the 5' RACE reads, holding one entry per CDR3 protein. The sample records 600,000 to 650,000 distinct CDR3 sequences, roughly 50% being singletons. The sequenced material came from blood. All receptors come from a man in his 60s in good health.

V usage is TRBV5-1 and J usage is TRBJ2-1, with a tentative D call TRBD1 (5 bases). This CDR3 has 14 amino acids. Trimming cost V 0 bases and J 6 bases, with 10 bases left between them. In germline, CDR1 is SGHRS, CDR2 YFSETQ. The CDR3 is CASSLEGFCNEQFF. For the CDR3, the DNA is TGCGCCAGCAGCTTGGAGGGGTTCTGCAATGAGCAGTTCTTC. The full variable domain, its missing parts supplied by reference TRBV5-1 and TRBJ2-1, is KAGVTQTPRYLIKTRGQQVTLSCSPISGHRSVSWYQQTPGQGLQFLFEYFSETQRNKGNFPGRFSGRQFSNSRSEMNVSTLELGDSALYLCASSLEGFCNEQFFGPGTRLTVL.

The sample holds a few counts of this clonotype. This CDR3 reads CATSAPGQGFYEQYF. The CDR3 DNA reads as TGTGCCACCAGCGCACCGGGACAGGGGTTCTACGAGCAGTACTTC. This chain links TRBV15 with TRBJ2-7, with TRBD1 matching over 10 bases. V was clipped by 5 bases and J by 3 bases; unmatched bases: 7. Germline V gene data show CDR1 as LNHNV and CDR2 as YYDKDF (reference sequence). The CDR3 totals 15 residues.

The rearrangement uses TRBV5-1 and TRBJ1-2, with 7 positions matching TRBD1. The CDR3 has 13 amino acids. V gave up 4 bases and J gave up 8 bases; unmatched junction bases: 8. The germline V gene has CDR1 SGHRS and CDR2 YFSETQ. The CDR3 nucleotides are TGCGCCAGCAGCGCCAAGACAGGGAACGGCTACACCTTC. Translating gives CASSAKTGNGYTF.

The rearrangement joins TRBV20-1 to TRBJ2-5; 16 positions match TRBD2. Per germline, CDR1 DFQATT and CDR2 SNEGSKA (reference sequence). The V and J ends lost 7 bases and 0 bases, in that order; junction bases with no gene match: 8. The CDR3 is made up of 17 amino acids. CDR3 sequence reads: CSVSGTSGGAYQETQYF. For the CDR3, the DNA is TGCAGTGTTTCCGGGACTAGCGGGGGGGCCTACCAAGAGACCCAGTACTTC.

V and J are TRBV20-1 and TRBJ1-2, with no clear D. This CDR3 is built from 11 residues. In germline, CDR1 is DFQATT, CDR2 SNEGSKA (reference sequence). Trimming pared 2 bases from V and 8 bases from J, leaving 9 bases between. The CDR3 coding sequence is TGCAGTGCTAGATTAGTGGACGGCTACACCTTC. It yields the protein CSARLVDGYTF.

This clonotype came up a few times. This sequence joins TRBV5-8 and TRBJ2-7, with 10 bases identical to TRBD1. This CDR3 has 15 residues. Trimming cost V 3 bases and J 3 bases; bases outside gene matches: 6. CDR1 and CDR2 from the germline V gene are SGHTS and YDEGEE. This CDR3 is CASSSLRTGGYEQYF. DNA of the CDR3: TGTGCCAGCAGCTCGCTTCGGACAGGGGGCTACGAGCAGTACTTC.

V usage is TRBV12-3 or TRBV12-4 and J usage is TRBJ2-2, with TRBD1 as a possible D gene (6 bases). This CDR3 is built from 17 residues. Trimming cost V 5 bases and J 0 bases, with 16 bases left between them. This CDR3 is CASSKPRTASNTGELFF. The DNA for the CDR3 is TGTGCCAGCAGTAAACCACGGACAGCGTCGAACACCGGGGAGCTGTTTTTT.

This clonotype was seen repeatedly, ten times or more. This chain joins TRBV7-2 and TRBJ2-1; tentatively, D is TRBD1 (6 bases). V lost 4 bases and J 4 bases, leaving 17 bases between the germline ends. The CDR3 is 16 residues long. The germline CDR1 and CDR2 sequences are SGHTA and FQGNSA. The DNA for the CDR3 is TGTGCCAGCAGCTCCATGCCGACAGGTTCTTACAATGAGCAGTTCTTC. This codes for CASSSMPTGSYNEQFF.

J is TRBJ2-3 and V is TRBV5-1; D unclear. Trimming cost V 7 bases and J 1 base, with 13 bases left between them. The CDR3 is made up of 14 amino acids. Germline CDR1 and CDR2: SGHRS and YFSETQ. Here the CDR3 DNA reads TGCGCCAGCGTTTTCGCGACGGGCACAGATACGCAGTATTTT. Translated, it gives CASVFATGTDTQYF.

This rearrangement joins TRBV29-1 to TRBJ1-5, with D tentatively TRBD1 (6 bases). Trimming shortened V by 4 bases and J by 6 bases, and 10 bases separated the two germline ends. The germline CDR1 and CDR2 sequences are SQVTM and ANQGSEA. This CDR3 is 12 amino acids long. The DNA of the CDR3 is TGCAGCGTTGCAGGGGAAGGTCAGCCCCAGCATTTT. The encoded protein is CSVAGEGQPQHF. The full variable domain, its missing parts supplied by reference TRBV29-1 and TRBJ1-5, is SAVISQKPSRDICQRGTSLTIQCQVDSQVTMMFWYRQQPGQSLTLIATANQGSEATYESGFVIDKFPISRPNLTFSTLTVSNMSPEDSSIYLCSVAGEGQPQHFGDGTRLSIL.

This clonotype was observed a few times. V gene TRBV7-2 combines with J gene TRBJ2-4, with TRBD1 identical over 11 bases. CDR3 length: 20 residues. Trimming took 2 bases from V and 0 from J; bases not matched to a gene: 12. Germline V gene lookup returns CDR1 SGHTA and CDR2 FQGNSA. The CDR3 spells CASSLLPGTGGTRAKNIQYF. The CDR3 nucleotides are TGTGCCAGCAGCTTACTACCCGGGACAGGGGGGACGAGAGCCAAAAACATTCAGTACTTC. Full variable domain (rest looked up from reference TRBV7-2 and TRBJ2-4): GAGVSQSPSNKVTEKGKDVELRCDPISGHTALYWYRQSLGQGLEFLIYFQGNSAPDKSGLPSDRFSAERTGGSVSTLTIQRTQQEDSAVYLCASSLLPGTGGTRAKNIQYFGAGTRLSVL.

The V and J genes are TRBV20-1 and TRBJ1-6, with TRBD1 matching over 9 bases. This CDR3 has 16 residues. J gave up 10 bases and V 2 bases, and 12 bases lay outside the gene matches. CDR1 and CDR2 (germline): DFQATT, SNEGSKA (reference sequence). The CDR3 loop reads CSARTFTGTGLSPLHF. CDR3 nucleotides: TGCAGTGCTAGAACTTTTACCGGGACAGGGTTATCACCCCTCCACTTT.

This clonotype was observed a handful of times. The chain has TRBV3-1 and TRBJ2-5; perhaps TRBD2 as D (6 bases). Germline V gene sequence: CDR1 LGHDT, CDR2 YNNKEL (reference sequence). With 7 bases removed from V and 4 bases from J, the gap between germline ends came to 13 bases. CDR3 length: 13 residues. This CDR3 reads CASTNGGGETQYF. Here the CDR3 DNA reads TGTGCCAGCACGAACGGGGGTGGAGAGACCCAGTACTTC.

The chain employs TRBV7-2 and TRBJ1-2; D unclear. Deletions cut 1 base from V and 5 bases from J, with 8 bases between. The CDR3 extends over 13 amino acids. Per the germline V gene, CDR1 is SGHTA and CDR2 is FQGNSA. The CDR3 is CASSLERGYGYTF. The CDR3 DNA sequence: TGTGCCAGCAGCTTAGAGAGAGGATATGGCTACACCTTC.

This sequence joins TRBV11-2 and TRBJ2-5, with no clear D. Germline V gene sequence: CDR1 SGHAT, CDR2 FQNNGV. Trimming removed 5 bases from V and 7 bases from J, with 14 bases in between. The CDR3 is 13 residues long. CDR3 nucleotide sequence: TGTGCCAGCAGCCCCGCCCAAGTGGGGACCCAGTACTTC. Its protein product is CASSPAQVGTQYF.

The sample holds a few counts of this clonotype. The CDR3 DNA sequence: TGCAGCGTTGAAGCCCAAGTACTAGCGGGGGAGAATGAGCAGTTCTTC. This gives the protein CSVEAQVLAGENEQFF. The J gene is TRBJ2-1, the V gene TRBV29-1; 11 bases match TRBD2. Germline assignment: CDR1 SQVTM and CDR2 ANQGSEA. The CDR3 is 16 amino acids. With 1 base clipped from V and 7 bases from J, the junction kept 9 bases outside the gene matches.

The chain employs TRBV2 and TRBJ1-6; tentatively, D is TRBD1 (5 bases). The CDR3 extends over 16 amino acids. Germline CDR1 reads SNHLY; CDR2 reads FYNNEI. V was cut by 10 bases and J by 0 bases, with 16 bases left in between. The CDR3 sequence: CATRTLPGSYNSPLHF. In nucleotides, the CDR3 is TGTGCCACCCGGACACTGCCGGGCTCCTATAATTCACCCCTCCACTTT.

The V call is TRBV7-9, the J call TRBJ2-3; 8 nucleotides align to TRBD1. The CDR3 loop spans 14 amino acids. Per germline, CDR1 SEHNR and CDR2 FQNEAQ (reference sequence). With V trimmed by 5 bases and J by 6 bases, 7 bases remained unmatched. The DNA for the CDR3 is TGTGCCAGCAGCCTAATCGACAGGGGTGATACGCAGTATTTT. Amino acids: CASSLIDRGDTQYF. Based on the CDR3 plus reference TRBV7-9 and TRBJ2-3, the full variable domain is DTGVSQNPRHKITKRGQNVTFRCDPISEHNRLYWYRQTLGQGPEFLTYFQNEAQLEKSRLLSDRFSAERPKGSFSTLEIQRTEQGDSAMYLCASSLIDRGDTQYFGPGTRLTVL.

The chain combines TRBV7-9 with TRBJ1-4, with a possible D match to TRBD1 (6 bases). Trimming cost V 0 bases and J 8 bases, with 16 bases left between them. Germline CDR1 is SEHNR and CDR2 is FQNEAQ (reference sequence). The length of the CDR3 is 16 residues. The CDR3 reads CASSLARAGAGEKLFF. The CDR3 DNA sequence: TGTGCCAGCAGCTTAGCGCGGGCAGGGGCCGGAGAAAAACTGTTTTTT.

This clonotype occurred a few times. The chain links TRBV6-6 to TRBJ2-7, with a tentative D call TRBD1 (5 bases). Germline V gene sequence: CDR1 MNHNY, CDR2 SVGAGI (reference sequence). The CDR3 totals 13 residues. V was clipped by 5 bases and J by 4 bases, with 12 bases between them. CDR3 bases: TGTGCCAGCAGTAACCCGGACACATACGAGCAGTACTTC. This sequence encodes CASSNPDTYEQYF.

J is TRBJ1-2 and V is TRBV4-1, with D possibly being TRBD1 (5 bases). V was shortened by 0 bases and J by 0 bases, with 14 bases between the two germline ends. CDR1 MGHRA and CDR2 YSYEKL come from the germline V gene. The CDR3 runs 17 residues. The CDR3, as DNA: TGCGCCAGCAGCCAAGAGTGGACAAGCCTGACTAACTATGGCTACACCTTC. It codes for CASSQEWTSLTNYGYTF.

Turning to this clonotype: Sequence at one end of the junction differs from germline and may be a read error. CDR3 sequence (DNA): TGTGCCAGCAGCGTAGGGGGGGGTGCCGGCATCGTCGACGAACAGTACTTC. Amino acids: CASSVGGGAGIVDEQYF. V gene TRBV9 combines with J gene TRBJ2-7; TRBD2 matches 7 bases. Germline V gene lookup returns CDR1 SGDLS and CDR2 YYNGEE. The CDR3 has 17 amino acids.

The J gene is TRBJ2-6, the V gene TRBV10-3; D not resolved. V gave up 2 bases and J gave up 0 bases, with 8 bases separating them. From germline, CDR1 is ENHRY and CDR2 SYGVKD. CDR3 length: 16 amino acids. The CDR3 DNA is TGTGCCATCAGTGAGCATGTCGGCTCTGGGGCCAACGTCCTGACTTTC. Its translation: CAISEHVGSGANVLTF.

As regards this clonotype: The junction departs from the called germline gene at one end, perhaps through a read error. V is TRBV6-1 and J is TRBJ2-1; perhaps TRBD1 as D (5 bases). Per germline, CDR1 MNHNS and CDR2 SASEGT. The CDR3 consists of 16 residues. CDR3 DNA: TGTGCCAGCAGTGAAGAGGCAAGGGGATCCTACAATGAGCAGTTCTTT. Its translation: CASSEEARGSYNEQFF.

This sequence joins TRBV7-9 and TRBJ1-2, with D perhaps matching TRBD1 (6 bases). Between the trimmed V and J ends, which lost 5 bases and 8 bases, there was a span of 18 bases. This CDR3 region has 14 residues. Germline values: CDR1 SEHNR, CDR2 FQNEAQ (reference sequence). CDR3 residues: CASSVTGTTEGYTF. Here the CDR3 DNA reads TGTGCCAGCAGCGTTACCGGGACAACGGAAGGCTACACCTTC.

This clonotype was observed a single time. This sequence joins TRBV3-1 and TRBJ2-5, with TRBD1 identical over 8 bases. The J call may be faulty, since TRBJ2-1 better matches the DNA end. Germline loops: CDR1 LGHDT, CDR2 YNNKEL (reference sequence). The CDR3 runs to 15 residues. CDR3 bases: TGTGCCAGCAGCCCGGGGACAGGTAGACAAGAGACCCAGTTCTTC. This translates into CASSPGTGRQETQFF.

This clonotype has more than one count but fewer than ten. The chain recombines TRBV5-1 with TRBJ2-6; D is tentatively TRBD1 or TRBD2 (6 bases each). The CDR3 extends over 18 amino acids. The ends were cut back, 2 bases at V and 0 bases at J, with 15 bases in the middle. Per the germline V gene, CDR1 is SGHRS and CDR2 is YFSETQ. The CDR3 DNA sequence: TGCGCCAGCAGCTTTCTGCTACAGGGACTCTCTGGGGCCAACGTCCTGACTTTC. The encoded protein is CASSFLLQGLSGANVLTF.

The chain joins TRBV13 to TRBJ2-7; 11 nucleotides agree with TRBD2. The J segment lost 2 bases and the V segment lost 5 bases, leaving 20 bases of the junction unmatched. Per the germline V gene, CDR1 is PRHDT and CDR2 is FYEKMQ (reference sequence). The CDR3 contains 20 residues. The CDR3 coding sequence is TGTGCCAGCAGCCTACGCCGATTGACTAGCGGGGTTCAAGCCCCCTACGAGCAGTACTTC. This codes for CASSLRRLTSGVQAPYEQYF.

The CDR3 DNA follows: TGCGCCAGCAGCTTGGCCTTACAAAACTATGGCTACACCTTC. This sequence encodes CASSLALQNYGYTF. The J gene is TRBJ1-2, the V gene TRBV5-1; D call uncertain. Per germline, CDR1 SGHRS and CDR2 YFSETQ. The CDR3 is made up of 14 amino acids. Trimming took 0 bases from V and 2 from J, leaving 8 bases between them.

The chain recombines TRBV7-9 with TRBJ2-1; possible D gene TRBD2, 7 bases. CDR1 is SEHNR, CDR2 FQNEAQ, per germline (reference sequence). CDR3 length: 15 amino acids. The ends were cut back, 1 base at V and 7 bases at J, with 14 bases in the middle. CDR3 nucleotides: TGTGCCAGCAGCTTAGTCGTGGCGGGGGCTAATGAGCAGTTCTTC. Protein product: CASSLVVAGANEQFF.